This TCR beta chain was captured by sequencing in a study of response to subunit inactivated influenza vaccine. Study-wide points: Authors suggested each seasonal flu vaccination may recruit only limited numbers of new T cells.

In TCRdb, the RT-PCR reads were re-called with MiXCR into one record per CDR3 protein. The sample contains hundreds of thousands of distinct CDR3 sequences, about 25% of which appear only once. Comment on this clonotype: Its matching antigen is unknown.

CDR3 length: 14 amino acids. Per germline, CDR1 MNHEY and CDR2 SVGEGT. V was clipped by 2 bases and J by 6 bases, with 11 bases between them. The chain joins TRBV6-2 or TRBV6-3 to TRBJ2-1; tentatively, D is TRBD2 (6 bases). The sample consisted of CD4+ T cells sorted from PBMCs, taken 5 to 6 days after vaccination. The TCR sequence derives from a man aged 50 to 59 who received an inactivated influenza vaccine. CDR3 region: CASSYPGLGNEQFF. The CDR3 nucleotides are TGTGCCAGCAGTTACCCGGGACTGGGCAATGAGCAGTTCTTC.